The sequence of this T cell receptor beta chain was determined in a study of cytomegalovirus exposure and HLA in healthy donors. Across the whole study: HLA-typed donors contributed 65 million to 95 million unique TCRs, which were held in an early data release.

Study observations and caveats: A further, later analysis showed that HLA-associated TCR beta chains (compared with equally common others) were more clonally expanded.

Details on this clone: The antigen is unknown.

CDR1 is SGHTA and CDR2 is FQGNSA in the germline V gene. Trimming removed 5 bases at V and 8 bases at J, with 18 bases between. The CDR3 is 14 amino acids. With 60 Vbeta and 13 Jbeta primers, the PCR was carried out. The table came from immunoSEQ multiplex PCR; TCRdb's copy has only in-frame clones and leaves some out. Among some 160,000 clones, approximately 80% were seen once, and the ten largest hold around 6.5%. This TCR was recovered from a male donor in good health and CMV-seropositive. The V and J genes are TRBV7-2 and TRBJ1-2; the D is unclear. The sequenced sample consisted of PBMCs. CDR3 bases: TGTGCCAGCAGCGCCGACTTTTCACGAAGGGGCTACACCTTC. Protein product: CASSADFSRRGYTF.